One sample yielded the 6 T cell receptor beta chains listed below, sequenced in a study of cytomegalovirus exposure and HLA in healthy donors. Primers for the PCR totalled 60 Vbeta and 13 Jbeta. Sequencing was performed with immunoSEQ multiplex PCR; in TCRdb, only in-frame clones are kept and a portion is missing. The table has about 160,000 clones, 65% to 80% seen once. The material sequenced was PBMCs. The receptors derive from a woman aged 40 to 50 in good health and CMV-seropositive.

This chain connects TRBV10-2 to TRBJ2-1; TRBD2 matches 8 bases. CDR3 length: 14 amino acids. CDR1 and CDR2 from the germline V gene are WSHSY and SAAADI. Trimming cost V 8 bases and J 0 bases; bases outside gene matches: 3. The CDR3 protein is CASFTSGSYNEQFF. The CDR3 coding sequence is TGCGCCAGCTTCACTAGCGGCTCCTACAATGAGCAGTTCTTC.

CDR3 coding DNA: TGCAGCGTTGTGACAGGGAATGGCTACACCTTC. Translated: CSVVTGNGYTF. The rearrangement links TRBV29-1 to TRBJ1-2, with TRBD1 matching over 7 bases. The V gene end was trimmed by 4 bases and the J gene end by 6 bases; junction bases not matched to a gene: 2. Germline V gives CDR1 SQVTM, CDR2 ANQGSEA. This CDR3 contains 11 residues. The variable domain in full, with the rest retrieved from reference TRBV29-1 and TRBJ1-2, is SAVISQKPSRDICQRGTSLTIQCQVDSQVTMMFWYRQQPGQSLTLIATANQGSEATYESGFVIDKFPISRPNLTFSTLTVSNMSPEDSSIYLCSVVTGNGYTFGSGTRLTVV.

The V call is TRBV7-9, the J call TRBJ2-3; D is possibly TRBD1 (5 bases). CDR1 is SEHNR, CDR2 FQNEAQ, per germline (reference sequence). V lost 0 bases and J lost 0, with 7 bases in between. The CDR3 is 15 residues long. Here the CDR3 reads CASSLAGQSTDTQYF. As DNA, the CDR3 is TGTGCCAGCAGCTTAGCGGGGCAAAGCACAGATACGCAGTATTTT.

This clone was observed a handful of times. The chain is built from TRBV10-3 and TRBJ1-3; possible D gene TRBD1, 5 bases. CDR3 length: 15 residues. The V gene lost 0 bases and the J gene lost 6 bases, with 12 bases spanning the gap. Germline V gene sequence: CDR1 ENHRY, CDR2 SYGVKD. The CDR3 sequence is CAISESKQGTNTIYF. Here the CDR3 DNA reads TGTGCCATCAGTGAGTCGAAGCAGGGCACAAACACCATATATTTT.

This chain links TRBV19 with TRBJ2-5; D might be TRBD2 (6 bases). Trimming removed 2 bases from V and 6 bases from J, with 10 bases in between. The CDR3 spans 13 residues. Germline values: CDR1 LNHDA, CDR2 SQIVND (reference sequence). The DNA for the CDR3 is TGTGCCAGTAGTATACCAGGGAGGCAGACCCAGTACTTC. This encodes CASSIPGRQTQYF.

The gene calls are TRBV6-1 and TRBJ2-7, with TRBD1 matching over 10 bases. The CDR3 is 14 residues long. Per germline, CDR1 MNHNS and CDR2 SASEGT. The CDR3 loop is CAVQIGTGAYEQYF. The CDR3 DNA is TGTGCTGTCCAGATTGGGACAGGGGCTTACGAGCAGTACTTC.